What follows describes a single T cell receptor (beta chain). As for treatment: over 15 received Ad26.COV2.S at low or high dose, single or two shots; about 5 received placebo; per-sample allocation not given. The samples date from day 63 after the first vaccine or placebo injection. This vaccine is an Ad26 vector that expresses the Wuhan-strain SARS-CoV-2 spike. The data belong to a study of Ad26.COV2.S vaccination and SARS-CoV-2 variants. Overall study context: Recipients of Ad26.COV2.S got it intramuscularly, once or twice 56 days apart.

The J segment lost 5 bases and the V segment lost 9 bases, leaving 8 bases of the junction unmatched. Germline loops: CDR1 MNHEY, CDR2 SMNVEV (reference sequence). The CDR3 covers 14 residues. Generated by immunoSEQ multiplex PCR, the TCRdb table keeps only in-frame clones and is missing some. The sample contains about 430,000 clones, 80% to 95% of which appear only once. The chain carries TRBV27 and TRBJ2-5; TRBD2 matches at 11 bases. The origin of this receptor is a person aged 18 to 59 who received the Ad26.COV2.S COVID-19 vaccine or a placebo. The source material was peripheral blood, sampled in a trial of Ad26.COV2.S vaccine versus placebo. The CDR3 region is CASPLAGGGETQYF. Here the CDR3 DNA reads TGTGCCAGTCCGCTAGCGGGAGGAGGGGAGACCCAGTACTTC.